The clone carrying this T cell receptor beta chain was found once. For sorted subsets, 150 to 200 ng DNA per replicate equaled about 30,000 T cell genomes. How the authors handled the data: Owing to the provision of junction-only sequences devoid of quality scores by immunoSEQ, filtering differed. Produced via immunoSEQ multiplex PCR; TCRdb's table is partial and in-frame only. The V and J calls and the clone size are those of that table, but D and trimming were determined from the DNA. The table shows about 2.4 million clones, with under 95% occurring only once. The entry originates in a study of shared clonotypes between healthy human individuals. Trimming took off 1 base at V and 10 bases at J, with 10 bases between the two ends. CDR1 and CDR2 (germline): MNHNS, SASEGT. The CDR3 covers 12 residues.

The rearrangement links TRBV6-1 to TRBJ1-2; D possibly corresponds to TRBD1 (6 bases). The source material was naive CD4+ T cells from PBMCs. Indicated subset: CD45RA+ positively selected. The sequence derives from a man aged 18 to 30 in good health. Some clones in this sample may be carry-over from other donors' samples. The CDR3 bases are TGTGCCAGCAGTGAAGGGGGGGCAGTCTACACCTTC. This codes for CASSEGGAVYTF.